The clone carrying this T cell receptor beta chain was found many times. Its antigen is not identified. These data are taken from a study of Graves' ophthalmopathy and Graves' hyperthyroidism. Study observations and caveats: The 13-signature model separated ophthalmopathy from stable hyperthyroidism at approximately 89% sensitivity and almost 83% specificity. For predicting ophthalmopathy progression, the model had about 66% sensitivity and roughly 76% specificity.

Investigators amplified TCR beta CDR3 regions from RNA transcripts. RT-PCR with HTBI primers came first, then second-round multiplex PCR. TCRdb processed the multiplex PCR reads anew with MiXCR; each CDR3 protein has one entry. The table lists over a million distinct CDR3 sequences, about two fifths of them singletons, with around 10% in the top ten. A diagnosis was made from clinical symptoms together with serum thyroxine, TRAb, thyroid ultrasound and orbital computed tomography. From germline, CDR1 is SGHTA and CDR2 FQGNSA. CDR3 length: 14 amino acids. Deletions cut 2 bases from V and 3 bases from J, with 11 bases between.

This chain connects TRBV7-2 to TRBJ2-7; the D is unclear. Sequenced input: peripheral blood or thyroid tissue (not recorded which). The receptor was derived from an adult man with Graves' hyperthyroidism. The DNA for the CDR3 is TGTGCCAGCAGCTTAAGGAGTAGGGACTACGAGCAGTACTTC. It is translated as CASSLRSRDYEQYF.